These T cell receptor beta chains were read from a single sample in a study of blood T cell repertoires in COVID-19. Repertoires were generated with immunoSEQ multiplex PCR, while TCRdb's copy carries only in-frame clones and drops some. In the table there are some 74,000 clones, around four fifths of which are singletons. Sequencing input: peripheral blood. The receptor set was obtained from a woman aged 80 or over with acute or convalescent COVID-19. The CDR3 runs from the conserved cysteine through the conserved F or W. The D gene is left open where the match is weak. Clone size is shown for a subset of rows, as once, few, many or a class of expanded clone.

TRBJ2-7,.,TRBV5-4,TRBD2,TGTGCCAGCAGCCATGGGCGGGGGGAGTACTTCGAGCAGTACTTC,CASSHGRGEYFEQYF
TRBJ1-1,.,TRBV7-8,.,TGTGCCAGCTGGGTTAACGGGGACGGGGGTGCTTTCTTT,CASWVNGDGGAFF
TRBJ1-4,.,TRBV10-3,.,TGTGCCATCAGGGGGGGGGCACGGGATGAAAAACTGTTTTTT,CAIRGGARDEKLFF
TRBJ1-1,.,TRBV6-5,TRBD1,TGTGCCAGCGGCGAACGGACAGGGAGCACTGAAGCTTTCTTT,CASGERTGSTEAFF
TRBJ2-7,few,TRBV9,TRBD2,TGTGCCAGCAGCGTAGCGGGGGGGCATGGCGAGCAGTACTTC,CASSVAGGHGEQYF
TRBJ1-1,few,TRBV18,TRBD1,TGTGCCAGCTCACCACTCCGGGACAGGGGACACACTGAAGCTTTCTTT,CASSPLRDRGHTEAFF
TRBJ2-7,.,TRBV18,.,TGTGCCAGCTCACCAACGGGGTCCTACGAGCAGTACTTC,CASSPTGSYEQYF
TRBJ2-7,.,TRBV19,TRBD1,TGTGCCAGTAGAGACAGGGGGTTGAGCGAGCAGTACTTC,CASRDRGLSEQYF
TRBJ2-2,.,TRBV6-6,.,TGTGCCAGCAGCCGAGGAGCCCCCCGGATGGCCACCGGGGAGCTGTTTTTT,CASSRGAPRMATGELFF
TRBJ2-1,.,TRBV11-3,TRBD1,TGTGCCAGCAGCCACGGGACAGGGTACTACAATGAGCAGTTCTTC,CASSHGTGYYNEQFF
TRBJ2-2,few,TRBV5-4,TRBD2,TGTGCCAGCAGCTTGGCCGGCGGGGGGGCTGCCACCGGGGAGCTGTTTTTT,CASSLAGGGAATGELFF
TRBJ1-5,.,TRBV19,.,TGTGCCAGTAGACAGGGCGTGGATCAGCCCCAGCATTTT,CASRQGVDQPQHF
TRBJ2-7,.,TRBV6-6,TRBD1,TGTGCCAGCAGTCGCGGCCCGGGACAGGGTGTCAACGAGCAGTACTTC,CASSRGPGQGVNEQYF
TRBJ2-7,once,TRBV9,.,TGTGCCAGCAGCGTAGGACAGGAGAGCTCCTACGAGCAGTACTTC,CASSVGQESSYEQYF
TRBJ1-2,once,TRBV5-4,.,TGTGCCAGCAGCTTGGGGGGGCGCAACTATGGCTACACCTTC,CASSLGGRNYGYTF
TRBJ1-2,.,TRBV5-5,.,TGTGCCAGCACCTGGGGGGACTATGGCTACACCTTC,CASTWGDYGYTF
TRBJ2-5,.,TRBV18,.,TGTGCCAGCTCACCACTTGCCCCAGGGATTTCCCGCTGGGGTGGGACCCAGTACTTC,CASSPLAPGISRWGGTQYF
TRBJ1-2,.,TRBV3-1/TRBV3-2,.,TGTGCCAGCAGCCAAGACAGGAACTATGGCTACACCTTC,CASSQDRNYGYTF
TRBJ1-2,.,TRBV18,.,TGTGCCAGCTCACCACCGACAGGCCAAAAAGGCTACACCTTC,CASSPPTGQKGYTF
TRBJ1-1,.,TRBV18,.,TGTGCCAGCTCACCGGTCGACAGGAGGAACACTGAAGCTTTCTTT,CASSPVDRRNTEAFF
TRBJ2-7,few,TRBV27,.,TGTGCCAGCAGTTTTTTCGGGGAGCAGTACTTC,CASSFFGEQYF
TRBJ2-3,.,TRBV9,TRBD1,TGTGCCAGCAGCTCCATGGGGACAGTCAGCACAGATACGCAGTATTTT,CASSSMGTVSTDTQYF
TRBJ2-7,.,TRBV19,.,TGTGCCAGTAGTATAGATGGGGGGGCAAAGCAGTACTTC,CASSIDGGAKQYF
TRBJ2-2,.,TRBV10-3,TRBD1,TGTGCCATCAGTGATACAGGGGGAGCGAACACCGGGGAGCTGTTTTTT,CAISDTGGANTGELFF
TRBJ2-2,.,TRBV6-4,TRBD1,TGTGCCAGCAGTGCCGAGACAGGGGTGGGCACCGGGGAGCTGTTTTTT,CASSAETGVGTGELFF
TRBJ2-1,.,TRBV7-8,.,TGTGCCAGCAGCTTAGACAGAATCACCTACAATGAGCAGTTCTTC,CASSLDRITYNEQFF
TRBJ1-5,few,TRBV5-1,TRBD1,TGCGCCAGCAGCGAGACAGGGGGCATAAGCAATCAGCCCCAGCATTTT,CASSETGGISNQPQHF
TRBJ1-5,.,TRBV30,TRBD1,TGTGCCTGCGACAGGGAGCGGCAGCCCCAGCATTTT,CACDRERQPQHF
TRBJ1-1,once,TRBV6-5,.,TGTGCCAGCAGTAAGGACAACATGAACACTGAAGCTTTCTTT,CASSKDNMNTEAFF
TRBJ1-2,.,TRBV19,TRBD1,TGTGCCAGCTGGGGGACAGGAGCCTATGGCTACACCTTC,CASWGTGAYGYTF
TRBJ1-1,.,TRBV7-2,TRBD1,TGTGCCAGCAGCTTGGGACAGGGAACTGAAGCTTTCTTT,CASSLGQGTEAFF
TRBJ1-2,once,TRBV25-1,TRBD1,TGTGCCAGCATGTCAGGGGGTGGACATCTGCCTTATAGCTTC,CASMSGGGHLPYSF
TRBJ1-2,once,TRBV6-5,TRBD1,TGTGCCAGCAGAAGTTCGGGACAGGGGATCTATGGCTACACCTTC,CASRSSGQGIYGYTF
TRBJ2-7,.,TRBV19,TRBD2,TGTGCCAGTAGTCTAGCGGGAGGGTCCAGCGAGCAGTACTTC,CASSLAGGSSEQYF
TRBJ2-3,.,TRBV18,.,TGTGCCAGCTCACCAAGGGGGAGGGCCATCACTACAGATACGCAGTATTTT,CASSPRGRAITTDTQYF
TRBJ2-7,.,TRBV5-1,TRBD1,TGCGCCAGCAGCTGGCCCGACAGGGGCCTTTCCTACGAGCAGTACTTC,CASSWPDRGLSYEQYF
TRBJ2-7,.,TRBV10-2,TRBD1,TGCGCCACCCGACAGGGTTACTACGAGCAGTACTTC,CATRQGYYEQYF
TRBJ1-6,.,TRBV9,.,TGTGCCAGCAGCCTGGGGCGTTCAGGGGATTCACCCCTCCACTTT,CASSLGRSGDSPLHF
TRBJ2-1,.,TRBV12-5,TRBD1,TGTGCTAGTGGTTTGCTTCAAGGGGGACAGGGGTACAATGAGCAGTTCTTC,CASGLLQGGQGYNEQFF
TRBJ1-2,.,TRBV19,.,TGTGCCAGTAGTATCCTGGGCGTGAACTATGGCTACACCTTC,CASSILGVNYGYTF
TRBJ2-3,once,TRBV11-2,TRBD2,TGTGCCAGCAGCTTCCTCGGGCTAGCGGGGGTAACAGATACGCAGTATTTT,CASSFLGLAGVTDTQYF
TRBJ2-2,.,TRBV6-5,.,TGTGCCAGCACCCAGACAGGAAGGACCGGGGAGCTGTTTTTT,CASTQTGRTGELFF
TRBJ1-1,few,TRBV19,.,TGTGCCAGTAGTATGTCATTCCCCCGGGGACAGAACACTGAAGCTTTCTTT,CASSMSFPRGQNTEAFF